The rows below give T cell receptor beta chains drawn from one sample of a study of human T cells and chemical hapten exposure. MiXCR was run by TCRdb on the RACE reads, yielding one entry per CDR3 protein. This table has 95,000 to 150,000 distinct CDR3 sequences, roughly an eighth appearing once. Specimen: whole blood, collected in connection with sensitization to the hapten diphenylcyclopropenone (DPC). Receptor source: a man aged 18 to 29 with alopecia areata. Some clones in this sample may be carry-over from other donors' samples. Both conserved end residues are part of each CDR3. D genes are given only for firm matches. Clone size is stated in some rows and not others, as once, few, many or a class when expanded.

TRBD1	TRBV4-1	few	TRBJ2-3	TGCGCCAGTGGATTAGGGACAGGGAGGATCCCAGATACGCAGTATTTT	CASGLGTGRIPDTQYF
NA	TRBV6-4	NA	TRBJ1-3	TGTGCCAGCAGTGACAGGGCAAATGGTGGAAACACCATATATTTT	CASSDRANGGNTIYF
NA	TRBV6-1	NA	TRBJ2-1	TGTGCCAGCAGTGAAGTGAGCCCGGGGGCGCAGTTCTTC	CASSEVSPGAQFF
NA	TRBV9	many	TRBJ2-1	TGTGCCAGCAGCGTAGACCCTACAGTGGACGGTAAGGACAATGAGCAGTTCTTC	CASSVDPTVDGKDNEQFF
TRBD1	TRBV18	few	TRBJ1-3	TGTGCCAGCTCACCACCGGGACAGTCCTCTGGAAACACCATATATTTT	CASSPPGQSSGNTIYF
NA	TRBV20-1	few	TRBJ2-1	TGCAGTGCTAGAGATCGGGAGACTATCGGGGGTCACAATGAGCAGTTCTTC	CSARDRETIGGHNEQFF
NA	TRBV5-1	NA	TRBJ2-1	TGCGCCACCTCAATTTCATACTCCTACAATGAGCAGTTCTTC	CATSISYSYNEQFF
NA	TRBV20-1	few	TRBJ2-1	TGCAGTGCTAGAGATGACAATGAGCAGTTCTTC	CSARDDNEQFF
TRBD1	TRBV6-5	few	TRBJ1-2	TGTGCCAGCAGTCGGACAGGGGGCGCGACGGGCTACACCTTC	CASSRTGGATGYTF
TRBD2	TRBV29-1	NA	TRBJ2-7	TGCAGCGTGGAAACCGGGACTACCCTTTACGAGCAGTACTTC	CSVETGTTLYEQYF
NA	TRBV6-5	NA	TRBJ2-7	TGTGCCAGCAGTTACTCTTGGGACATGGCTTACGAGCAGTACTTC	CASSYSWDMAYEQYF